The 19 T cell receptor beta chains presented below share a single source sample, sequenced in a study of Graves' ophthalmopathy and Graves' hyperthyroidism. RNA transcripts yielded amplified TCR beta CDR3 regions. HTBI primers were employed in first-round RT-PCR, then a second-round multiplex PCR followed. Each CDR3 protein gets one entry after TCRdb re-called the multiplex PCR reads with MiXCR. The sample carries roughly 1.1 million distinct CDR3 sequences, about two fifths recorded once. Sequencing used peripheral blood or thyroid tissue (not recorded which). All receptors derive from an adult man with Graves' hyperthyroidism.

To note about this clonotype: A much larger clone sits a single nucleotide away, making a read error possible. The final CDR3 position lacks the conserved phenylalanine or tryptophan, pointing to a likely read error. The chain is built from TRBV7-3 and TRBJ1-1, with D unresolved. CDR3 length: 13 residues. Germline V CDR1 and CDR2: SGHTA, FQGTGA. V lost 5 bases to trimming and J lost 8 bases, with 15 bases between them. The CDR3 here is CASSPGVGNEAFL. CDR3 in DNA: TGTGCCAGCAGCCCAGGCGTCGGCAACGAAGCTTTCCTT.

This clonotype was detected ten times or more. V gene TRBV6-6 combines with J gene TRBJ1-5; D unresolved. Germline-derived CDR1 and CDR2 are MNHNY and SVGAGI (reference sequence). This CDR3 is 16 amino acids long. V was shortened by 1 base and J by 7 bases, with 17 bases between the two germline ends. The CDR3 sequence is CASSYLSGREAQPQHF. The CDR3 DNA follows: TGTGCCAGCAGTTACTTATCGGGAAGGGAGGCGCAGCCCCAGCATTTT.

This sequence joins TRBV24-1 and TRBJ1-6; D is possibly TRBD1 (6 bases). Trimming stripped 3 bases from V and 8 bases from J, with 10 bases between. CDR3 length: 14 residues. Germline assignment: CDR1 KGHDR and CDR2 SFDVKD. The CDR3 region has the DNA TGTGCCACCAGTGATAGGGGGGCAGATTCACCCCTCCACTTT. As protein: CATSDRGADSPLHF.

This clonotype was counted only a few times. This chain connects TRBV29-1 to TRBJ2-3; 8 positions match TRBD2. The CDR3 contains 12 residues. Per the germline V gene, CDR1 is SQVTM and CDR2 is ANQGSEA. The V gene end was trimmed by 7 bases and the J gene end by 8 bases; junction bases not matched to a gene: 8. Here the CDR3 reads CSDGAGGGTQYF. The CDR3 DNA sequence: TGCAGCGACGGGGCGGGGGGAGGTACGCAGTATTTT.

The chain links TRBV12-3 or TRBV12-4 to TRBJ1-1; 7 positions agree with TRBD1. Trimming took 8 bases from V and 4 from J; bases not matched to a gene: 10. There are 14 residues in the CDR3. CDR3 DNA sequence: TGTGCCAGCGGAGACAGGGCCCCGGGCACTGAAGCTTTCTTT. It specifies CASGDRAPGTEAFF.

This clonotype was observed a handful of times. One base away lies a much larger clone, so this may be a sequencing read error. The chain uses TRBV6-5 and TRBJ2-7; D not certain. Germline CDR1 reads MNHEY; CDR2 reads SVGAGI. V was cut by 5 bases and J by 4 bases, with 6 bases left in between. This CDR3 contains 11 residues. This CDR3 is CASSEQYEQYF. CDR3 DNA sequence: TGTGCCAGCAGTGAACAGTACGAGCAGTACTTC.

Concerning this clonotype itself: The junction shows a germline mismatch at one end, possibly a read error. Here the CDR3 reads CTSSRYSDTGELFF. The CDR3 DNA reads as TGTACCAGCAGCAGATACTCGGACACCGGGGAGCTGTTTTTT. The chain has TRBV12-3 or TRBV12-4 and TRBJ2-2; D remains ambiguous. The CDR3 is 14 amino acids.

V and J are TRBV6-1 and TRBJ1-5, with a weak D call TRBD1 (5 bases). Per germline, CDR1 MNHNS and CDR2 SASEGT. The ends were cut back, 9 bases at V and 7 bases at J, with 22 bases in the middle. The CDR3 is 15 residues long. The CDR3 protein is CASRLVRDLLQPQHF. Here the CDR3 DNA reads TGTGCCAGTAGATTGGTGAGGGACTTGTTACAGCCCCAGCATTTT.

J is TRBJ2-7 and V is TRBV2; D gene uncertain. Germline CDR1 is SNHLY and CDR2 is FYNNEI. The CDR3 loop spans 15 amino acids. Trimming pared 7 bases from V and 0 bases from J, leaving 16 bases between. The CDR3 DNA sequence: TGTGCCAGCACCCCCGCGCCCCAGAGCTCCTACGAGCAGTACTTC. This codes for CASTPAPQSSYEQYF.

V usage is TRBV7-9 and J usage is TRBJ2-5; the D gene is possibly TRBD2 (5 bases). The CDR3 spans 15 residues. V was shortened by 2 bases and J by 2 bases, with 12 bases between the two germline ends. The germline V gene has CDR1 SEHNR and CDR2 FQNEAQ (reference sequence). In nucleotides, the CDR3 is TGTGCCAGCAGCTTATCGCCTACGGGACAAGAGACCCAGTACTTC. Protein sequence: CASSLSPTGQETQYF. Using reference TRBV7-9 and TRBJ2-5 for the parts outside the CDR3, the full variable domain is DTGVSQNPRHKITKRGQNVTFRCDPISEHNRLYWYRQTLGQGPEFLTYFQNEAQLEKSRLLSDRFSAERPKGSFSTLEIQRTEQGDSAMYLCASSLSPTGQETQYFGPGTRLLVL.

The rearrangement uses TRBV29-1 and TRBJ2-7, with 10 bases matching TRBD1. The CDR3 is made up of 14 amino acids. Per the germline V gene, CDR1 is SQVTM and CDR2 is ANQGSEA. The J segment lost 2 bases and the V segment lost 4 bases, leaving 5 bases of the junction unmatched. CDR3 sequence: CSVGTGGDTYEQYF. In DNA form, the CDR3 reads TGCAGCGTTGGGACAGGGGGTGATACCTACGAGCAGTACTTC.

This clonotype was detected a few times. DNA of the CDR3: TGTGCCAGCATCGAGGCAGGGGGCGCTGGAGGGGCCAACGTCCTGACTTTC. This gives the protein CASIEAGGAGGANVLTF. This chain links TRBV2 with TRBJ2-6, with 8 positions matching TRBD1. The junction had 12 bases not matched to a gene; V was cut back by 7 bases and J by 4 bases. This CDR3 spans 17 amino acids. Germline-derived CDR1 and CDR2 are SNHLY and FYNNEI.

This clonotype was found a few times. The chain joins TRBV25-1 to TRBJ1-1, with 8 bases fitting TRBD1. J lost 1 base, V lost 5 bases, and 6 bases had no gene match. The CDR3 is 15 residues long. CDR1 is MGHDK and CDR2 is SYGVNS in the germline V gene. CDR3 protein: CASSSPTGANTEAFF. CDR3 nucleotide sequence: TGTGCCAGCAGTTCTCCGACAGGGGCGAACACTGAAGCTTTCTTT. Based on the CDR3 plus reference TRBV25-1 and TRBJ1-1, the full variable domain is EADIYQTPRYLVIGTGKKITLECSQTMGHDKMYWYQQDPGMELHLIHYSYGVNSTEKGDLSSESTVSRIRTEHFPLTLESARPSHTSQYLCASSSPTGANTEAFFGQGTRLTVV.

This clonotype was recorded many times. CDR3 protein: CASSQDDHSPLHF. The DNA of the CDR3 is TGCGCCAGCAGCCAAGATGATCATTCACCCCTCCACTTT. The chain combines TRBV4-1 with TRBJ1-6; D remains unclear. The length of the CDR3 is 13 residues. Germline CDR1 MGHRA, CDR2 YSYEKL. V was clipped by 0 bases and J by 8 bases, with 5 bases between them.

The chain carries TRBV7-8 and TRBJ2-2, with 7 bases that match TRBD1. The CDR3 contains 16 residues. CDR1 is SGHVS and CDR2 is FQNEAQ in the germline V gene. V lost 6 bases, J lost 0 bases, and 7 bases stayed unmatched. The CDR3 DNA is TGTGCCAGCAGGTCCGGGACAGTTTCGAACACCGGGGAGCTGTTTTTT. This sequence encodes CASRSGTVSNTGELFF.

This clonotype was seen ten or more times. This chain links TRBV5-1 with TRBJ2-7; D possibly corresponds to TRBD1 (6 bases). Germline V lookup: CDR1 SGHRS, CDR2 YFSETQ. Trimming took off 1 base at V and 0 bases at J, with 8 bases between the two ends. This CDR3 region has 14 residues. The CDR3 spells CASSLTGSSYEQYF. DNA of the CDR3: TGCGCCAGCAGCTTGACAGGGAGCTCCTACGAGCAGTACTTC. The whole variable domain, remainder taken from reference TRBV5-1 and TRBJ2-7, is KAGVTQTPRYLIKTRGQQVTLSCSPISGHRSVSWYQQTPGQGLQFLFEYFSETQRNKGNFPGRFSGRQFSNSRSEMNVSTLELGDSALYLCASSLTGSSYEQYFGPGTRLTVT.

To note about this clonotype: One junction end disagrees with the germline gene, perhaps due to a read error. The chain joins TRBV11-2 to TRBJ2-7; 8 nucleotides match TRBD1. CDR1 is SGHAT, CDR2 FQNNGV, per germline. CDR3 length equals 10 residues. The DNA of the CDR3 is TGTGCCAGCCAAGGGCAGGGGGCTACTTTC. It yields the protein CASQGQGATF.

The J gene is TRBJ2-2, the V gene TRBV5-4; D possibly corresponds to TRBD2 (6 bases). The germline gives CDR1 SGHNT, CDR2 YYREEE (reference sequence). Deletions cut 4 bases from V and 7 bases from J, with 17 bases between. CDR3 length: 15 residues. CDR3 coding DNA: TGTGCCAGCAGCAGGCTTCAGACTAGAGGCGGGGAGCTGTTTTTT. It translates to CASSRLQTRGGELFF.

This clonotype was picked up many times. V usage is TRBV5-1 and J usage is TRBJ1-1; D gene unclear. Germline V gene lookup returns CDR1 SGHRS and CDR2 YFSETQ. CDR3 length: 15 residues. Trimming stripped 0 bases from V and 1 base from J, with 10 bases between. CDR3 region: CASSLVPGRNTEAFF. Here the CDR3 DNA reads TGCGCCAGCAGCTTGGTTCCCGGGAGGAACACTGAAGCTTTCTTT. Using reference TRBV5-1 and TRBJ1-1 for the parts outside the CDR3, the full variable domain is KAGVTQTPRYLIKTRGQQVTLSCSPISGHRSVSWYQQTPGQGLQFLFEYFSETQRNKGNFPGRFSGRQFSNSRSEMNVSTLELGDSALYLCASSLVPGRNTEAFFGQGTRLTVV.